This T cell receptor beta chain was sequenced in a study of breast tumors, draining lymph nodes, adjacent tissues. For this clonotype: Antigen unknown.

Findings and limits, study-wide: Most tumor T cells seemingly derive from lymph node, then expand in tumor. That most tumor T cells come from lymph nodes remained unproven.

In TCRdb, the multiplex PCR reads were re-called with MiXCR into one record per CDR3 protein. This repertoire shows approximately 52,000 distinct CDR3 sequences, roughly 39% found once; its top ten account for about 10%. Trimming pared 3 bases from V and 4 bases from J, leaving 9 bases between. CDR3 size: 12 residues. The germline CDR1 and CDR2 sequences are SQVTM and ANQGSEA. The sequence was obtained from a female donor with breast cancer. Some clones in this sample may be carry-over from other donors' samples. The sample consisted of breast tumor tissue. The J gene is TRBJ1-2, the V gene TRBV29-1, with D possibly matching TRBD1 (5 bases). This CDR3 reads CSVDSGPYGYTF. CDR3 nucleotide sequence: TGCAGCGTTGATTCAGGGCCCTATGGCTACACCTTC.